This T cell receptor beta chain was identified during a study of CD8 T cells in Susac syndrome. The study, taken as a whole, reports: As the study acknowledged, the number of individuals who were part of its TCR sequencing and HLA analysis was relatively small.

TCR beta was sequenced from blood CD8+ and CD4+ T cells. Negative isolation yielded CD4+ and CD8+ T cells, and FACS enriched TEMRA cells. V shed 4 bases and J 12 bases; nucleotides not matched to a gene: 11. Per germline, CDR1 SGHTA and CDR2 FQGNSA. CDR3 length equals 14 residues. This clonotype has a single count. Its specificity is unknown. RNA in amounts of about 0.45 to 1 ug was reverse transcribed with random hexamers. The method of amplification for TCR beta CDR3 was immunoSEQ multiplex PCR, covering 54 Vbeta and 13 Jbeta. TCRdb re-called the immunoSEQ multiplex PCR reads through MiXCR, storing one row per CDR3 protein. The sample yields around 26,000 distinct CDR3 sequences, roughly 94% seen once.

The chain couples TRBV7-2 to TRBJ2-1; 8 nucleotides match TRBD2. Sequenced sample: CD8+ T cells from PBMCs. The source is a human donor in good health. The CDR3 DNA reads TGTGCCAGCAGCTCCGTGGCGGGGGGCGGCGGGCAGTTCTTC. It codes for CASSSVAGGGGQFF. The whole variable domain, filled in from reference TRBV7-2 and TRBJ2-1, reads GAGVSQSPSNKVTEKGKDVELRCDPISGHTALYWYRQSLGQGLEFLIYFQGNSAPDKSGLPSDRFSAERTGGSVSTLTIQRTQQEDSAVYLCASSSVAGGGGQFFGPGTRLTVL.